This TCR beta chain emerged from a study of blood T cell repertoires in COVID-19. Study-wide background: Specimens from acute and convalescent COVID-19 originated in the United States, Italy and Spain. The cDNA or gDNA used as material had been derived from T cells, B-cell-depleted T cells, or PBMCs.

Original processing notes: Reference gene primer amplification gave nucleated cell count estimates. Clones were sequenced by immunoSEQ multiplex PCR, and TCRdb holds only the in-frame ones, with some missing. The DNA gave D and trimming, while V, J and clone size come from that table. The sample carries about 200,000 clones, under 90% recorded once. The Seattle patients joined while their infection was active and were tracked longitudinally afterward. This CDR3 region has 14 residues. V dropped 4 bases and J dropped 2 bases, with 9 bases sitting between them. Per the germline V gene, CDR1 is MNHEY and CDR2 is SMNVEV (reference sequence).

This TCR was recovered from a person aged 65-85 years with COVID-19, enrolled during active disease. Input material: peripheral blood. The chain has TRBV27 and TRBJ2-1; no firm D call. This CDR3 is CASSSSLAYNEQFF. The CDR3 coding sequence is TGTGCCAGCAGTTCGAGTCTAGCCTACAATGAGCAGTTCTTC.